This T cell receptor (beta chain) originates from a study of response to subunit inactivated influenza vaccine. Whole-study results and caveats: Authors suggested that a seasonal influenza vaccination recruits few new T cells each time.

Remarks on this clonotype: As yet, its antigen is unknown.

TCRdb analysed the RT-PCR reads with MiXCR anew, one entry per CDR3 protein. In the table there are approximately 520,000 distinct CDR3 sequences, approximately 15% of which are singletons. This TCR came from a man in his fifties or sixties who received an inactivated influenza vaccine. The source material was CD4+ T cells sorted from PBMCs, sampled less than 25 months after vaccination.

The chain's CDR3 is CSASWAAQETQYF. The DNA of the CDR3 is TGCAGTGCTAGTTGGGCAGCTCAAGAGACCCAGTACTTC. The chain carries TRBV20-1 and TRBJ2-5; no clear D gene. Between the trimmed V and J ends, which lost 3 bases and 2 bases, there was a span of 10 bases. The CDR3 contains 13 residues. The germline V gene encodes CDR1 DFQATT and CDR2 SNEGSKA (reference sequence).